The rows below give T cell receptor beta chains drawn from one sample of a study of OX40 agonist ivuxolimab in advanced cancers. Measured with immunoSEQ multiplex PCR; TCRdb has only the in-frame clones, and not every one. The repertoire has more than 45,000 clones, roughly 89% of them found once; the top ten carry around 48%. Sequenced material: CD4+ or CD8+ T cells sorted from blood, taken in a trial of the OX40 agonist ivuxolimab. The receptors here all came from an adult with an advanced solid tumor such as melanoma, head and neck, liver or kidney cancer. The CDR3 runs from the conserved cysteine through the conserved F or W. Fields, in order: J gene, V gene, D gene, clone size, CDR3 DNA, CDR3 protein. A D gene is named only where the DNA matches it firmly. Not all rows give a size; the values are once, few, many and, for expanded clones, a class.

J gene: TRBJ1-5
V gene: TRBV4-1
D gene: -
clone size: -
CDR3 DNA: TGCGCCAGCAGCCAAGACTGGGAGGCCAATCAGCCCCAGCATTTT
CDR3 protein: CASSQDWEANQPQHF

J gene: TRBJ2-7
V gene: TRBV9
D gene: -
clone size: medium-sized
CDR3 DNA: TGTGCCAGCAGCCCTAGTCAAGCCGGCTACGAGCAGTACTTC
CDR3 protein: CASSPSQAGYEQYF

J gene: TRBJ2-1
V gene: TRBV18
D gene: -
clone size: -
CDR3 DNA: TGTGCCAGCTCCAGGGCCTACAATGAGCAGTTCTTC
CDR3 protein: CASSRAYNEQFF

J gene: TRBJ2-7
V gene: TRBV18
D gene: TRBD1
clone size: -
CDR3 DNA: TGTGCCAGCTCACCAGGGACAGGGGGTTATGGAGAGCAGTACTTC
CDR3 protein: CASSPGTGGYGEQYF

J gene: TRBJ2-7
V gene: TRBV4-3
D gene: -
clone size: -
CDR3 DNA: TGCGCCAGCAGCCAAGATGCACTGAACTACGAGCAGTACTTC
CDR3 protein: CASSQDALNYEQYF

J gene: TRBJ1-4
V gene: TRBV28
D gene: -
clone size: few
CDR3 DNA: TGTGCCAGCAGTTTCGGGGGTCTTAAACTGTTTTTT
CDR3 protein: CASSFGGLKLFF

J gene: TRBJ2-1
V gene: TRBV11-1
D gene: TRBD2
clone size: few
CDR3 DNA: TGTGCCAGCAGCGGGGGATCGAAACTAGCGGCACCCCTGGATGAGCAGTTCTTC
CDR3 protein: CASSGGSKLAAPLDEQFF

J gene: TRBJ1-1
V gene: TRBV5-6
D gene: -
clone size: once
CDR3 DNA: TGTGCCAGCAGCTTGGACCGAACTTCAGGGGTGAACACTGAAGCTTTCTTT
CDR3 protein: CASSLDRTSGVNTEAFF

J gene: TRBJ1-1
V gene: TRBV9
D gene: -
clone size: -
CDR3 DNA: TGTGCCAGCAGCGTATCGGGGGGAACTGAAGCTTTCTTT
CDR3 protein: CASSVSGGTEAFF

J gene: TRBJ2-5
V gene: TRBV2
D gene: -
clone size: -
CDR3 DNA: TGTGCCAGCAGTCCCCTTGGGCCGGCAGGACAAGAGACCCAGTACTTC
CDR3 protein: CASSPLGPAGQETQYF

J gene: TRBJ2-1
V gene: TRBV27
D gene: -
clone size: -
CDR3 DNA: TGTGCCAGCGCCCTGACGGGCCCCTACAATGAGCAGTTCTTC
CDR3 protein: CASALTGPYNEQFF

J gene: TRBJ1-1
V gene: TRBV18
D gene: TRBD1
clone size: once
CDR3 DNA: TGTGCCAGCTCACCGGTGGTGACAGGGGATATGAACACTGAAGCTTTCTTT
CDR3 protein: CASSPVVTGDMNTEAFF

J gene: TRBJ1-2
V gene: TRBV5-4
D gene: -
clone size: -
CDR3 DNA: TGTGCCAGCAGCTTGGTCGGGGAAGGTAATGGCTACACCTTC
CDR3 protein: CASSLVGEGNGYTF

J gene: TRBJ2-7
V gene: TRBV28
D gene: TRBD1
clone size: -
CDR3 DNA: TGTGCCAGCAGTTGGACAGGGAGCTCCTACGAGCAGTACTTC
CDR3 protein: CASSWTGSSYEQYF

J gene: TRBJ1-2
V gene: TRBV7-2
D gene: TRBD1
clone size: -
CDR3 DNA: TGTGCCAGCAGCTTAGATCCAGGGGGTTTTTCGAACTATGGCTACACCTTC
CDR3 protein: CASSLDPGGFSNYGYTF

J gene: TRBJ2-7
V gene: TRBV28
D gene: -
clone size: -
CDR3 DNA: TGTGCCAGCGGTCCTCGGGAGCAGTACTTC
CDR3 protein: CASGPREQYF